Listed below are T cell receptor beta chains from one sample, sequenced in a study of blood T cell repertoires in COVID-19. TCRdb keeps only in-frame clones here, not all; method: immunoSEQ multiplex PCR. The repertoire consists of 300,000 to 450,000 clones, with 85% to 90% occurring once and the leading ten covering more than 0.8%. The specimen was PBMCs or T cells enriched from blood (not recorded which). The receptors originated from a man aged 18 to 29 who had recovered from COVID-19. The CDR3 runs from the conserved cysteine through the conserved F or W. A D gene is named only where the DNA matches it firmly. Some rows mark clone size as missing; the rest say once, few, many or name a class of expanded clone.

v_call	d_call	clone_size	j_call	cdr3_aa	cdr3_nt
TRBV3-1/TRBV3-2	TRBD1	.	TRBJ1-1	CASSARQGRTEAFF	TGTGCCAGCAGCGCCCGACAGGGAAGGACTGAAGCTTTCTTT
TRBV5-1	TRBD2	few	TRBJ2-3	CASSWPRTSGGAANTQYF	TGCGCCAGCAGCTGGCCTCGAACTAGCGGGGGGGCCGCAAATACGCAGTATTTT
TRBV14	.	.	TRBJ1-6	CASSQDVRYSPLHF	TGTGCCAGCAGCCAAGATGTGAGGTATTCACCCCTCCACTTT
TRBV18	.	.	TRBJ2-5	CASSPPRGGQETQYF	TGTGCCAGCTCACCACCCCGCGGAGGGCAAGAGACCCAGTACTTC
TRBV6-2/TRBV6-3	.	once	TRBJ1-5	CASSYSKRGNQPQHF	TGTGCCAGCAGTTATTCGAAAAGGGGGAATCAGCCCCAGCATTTT
TRBV28	TRBD1	many	TRBJ2-2	CASSSGQAETGELFF	TGTGCCAGCAGCTCGGGACAGGCTGAAACCGGGGAGCTGTTTTTT
TRBV9	.	.	TRBJ2-3	CASSSEPGVQTDTQYF	TGTGCCAGCAGCTCCGAGCCGGGGGTCCAGACAGATACGCAGTATTTT
TRBV14	.	.	TRBJ2-2	CASSRGQLTGELFF	TGTGCCAGCAGCCGAGGACAGCTCACCGGGGAGCTGTTTTTT
TRBV3-1/TRBV3-2	.	.	TRBJ1-6	CASAQGNSPLHF	TGTGCCAGCGCCCAGGGCAATTCACCCCTCCACTTT
TRBV9	.	.	TRBJ2-3	CASSVEVRDTQYF	TGTGCCAGCAGCGTAGAAGTGAGGGATACGCAGTATTTT
TRBV19	.	.	TRBJ1-5	CASSTNAGGFSNQPQHF	TGTGCCAGTAGTACTAACGCGGGGGGGTTTAGCAATCAGCCCCAGCATTTT
TRBV5-8	TRBD1	.	TRBJ1-4	CASSSGQGGEKLFF	TGTGCCAGCAGCTCGGGACAGGGCGGTGAAAAACTGTTTTTT
TRBV7-3	TRBD1	.	TRBJ2-7	CASSLGQVPSYEQYF	TGTGCCAGCAGCCTGGGACAGGTCCCCTCCTACGAGCAGTACTTC
TRBV14	TRBD1	.	TRBJ1-4	CASSQGQNEKLFF	TGTGCCAGCAGCCAGGGACAGAATGAAAAACTGTTTTTT
TRBV2	TRBD2	.	TRBJ2-1	CASSERGGLAGGRMGEQFF	TGTGCCAGCAGTGAAAGGGGAGGACTAGCGGGGGGGCGTATGGGTGAGCAGTTCTTC
TRBV7-9	TRBD1	.	TRBJ1-2	CASSLGSGTVYGYTF	TGTGCCAGCAGCTTAGGCTCCGGGACAGTCTATGGCTACACCTTC
TRBV6-5	TRBD1	.	TRBJ2-3	CASSTGTGVTDTQYF	TGTGCCAGCAGTACCGGGACAGGGGTAACAGATACGCAGTATTTT
TRBV24-1	TRBD2	.	TRBJ2-3	CATSDSLLAGGRFDTDTQYF	TGTGCCACCAGTGATTCCCTCCTAGCGGGGGGGCGTTTCGACACAGATACGCAGTATTTT
TRBV28	.	few	TRBJ2-7	CASSLLYRDSPYEQYF	TGTGCCAGCAGTTTGCTATACCGGGACTCCCCCTACGAGCAGTACTTC
TRBV7-8	.	.	TRBJ2-7	CASSLAPGEQYF	TGTGCCAGCAGCTTAGCGCCGGGGGAGCAGTACTTC
TRBV25-1	.	.	TRBJ2-7	CASSESGVTYEQYF	TGTGCCAGCAGTGAATCCGGGGTTACCTACGAGCAGTACTTC
TRBV6-5	.	.	TRBJ2-2	CASSQQGRGGELFF	TGTGCCAGCAGTCAACAGGGGCGGGGCGGGGAGCTGTTTTTT
TRBV5-5	.	.	TRBJ2-1	CASSLDRTPEQFF	TGTGCCAGCAGCTTGGACCGGACACCTGAGCAGTTCTTC
TRBV9	.	few	TRBJ2-1	CASSVSPTDNEQFF	TGTGCCAGCAGCGTTTCTCCGACTGACAATGAGCAGTTCTTC
TRBV27	.	.	TRBJ2-2	CASTFTFRGELFF	TGTGCCAGCACCTTTACTTTTCGCGGGGAGCTGTTTTTT
TRBV28	.	.	TRBJ1-4	CASRQTNEKLFF	TGTGCCAGCAGACAGACTAATGAAAAACTGTTTTTT
TRBV4-1	.	.	TRBJ1-5	CASSQDESGVNQPQHF	TGCGCCAGCAGCCAAGATGAGTCAGGGGTTAATCAGCCCCAGCATTTT
TRBV7-9	.	.	TRBJ2-7	CASSPDSRPPYEQYF	TGTGCCAGCAGCCCGGACAGCCGGCCACCCTACGAGCAGTACTTC
TRBV7-9	TRBD1	.	TRBJ2-7	CASSLGGGQASYEQYF	TGTGCCAGCAGCTTAGGCGGTGGACAGGCGTCCTACGAGCAGTACTTC
TRBV19	.	.	TRBJ1-3	CASSILGRFSGNTIYF	TGTGCCAGTAGTATATTGGGGAGATTCTCTGGAAACACCATATATTTT
TRBV12-3/TRBV12-4	.	once	TRBJ1-6	CASSLDFSPLHF	TGTGCCAGCAGTTTGGACTTTTCACCCCTCCACTTT
TRBV2	.	.	TRBJ1-2	CARQGLDYGYTF	TGTGCCAGACAGGGTTTGGACTATGGCTACACCTTC
TRBV10-3	TRBD2	.	TRBJ2-3	CAIRGTSGVTDTQYF	TGTGCCATCAGGGGGACTAGCGGGGTCACAGATACGCAGTATTTT
TRBV5-1	.	.	TRBJ2-3	CASRGLDTQYF	TGCGCCAGCAGGGGCCTAGATACGCAGTATTTT
TRBV7-9	TRBD1	.	TRBJ1-1	CASSERTGVGTEAFF	TGTGCCAGCAGCGAACGGACAGGGGTCGGCACTGAAGCTTTCTTT
TRBV7-3	TRBD1	.	TRBJ2-5	CASSQRTGHGETQYF	TGTGCCAGCAGCCAGAGGACAGGGCACGGGGAGACCCAGTACTTC